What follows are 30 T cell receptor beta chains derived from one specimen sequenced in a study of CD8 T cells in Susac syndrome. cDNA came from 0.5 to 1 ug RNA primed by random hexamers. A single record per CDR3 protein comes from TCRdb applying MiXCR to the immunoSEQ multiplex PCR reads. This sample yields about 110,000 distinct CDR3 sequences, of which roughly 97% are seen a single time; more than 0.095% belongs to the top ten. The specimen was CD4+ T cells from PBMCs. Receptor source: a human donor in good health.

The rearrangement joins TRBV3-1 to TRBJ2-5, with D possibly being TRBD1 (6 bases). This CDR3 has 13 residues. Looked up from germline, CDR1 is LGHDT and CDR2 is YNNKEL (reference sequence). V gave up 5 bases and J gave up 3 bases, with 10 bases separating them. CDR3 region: CASSYRDKETQYF. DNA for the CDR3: TGTGCCAGCAGCTACCGGGACAAAGAGACCCAGTACTTC.

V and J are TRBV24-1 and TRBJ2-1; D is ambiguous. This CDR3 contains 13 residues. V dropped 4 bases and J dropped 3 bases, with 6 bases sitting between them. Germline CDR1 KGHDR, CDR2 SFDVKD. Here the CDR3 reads CATSEQNYNEQFF. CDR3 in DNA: TGTGCCACCAGTGAACAAAACTACAATGAGCAGTTCTTC.

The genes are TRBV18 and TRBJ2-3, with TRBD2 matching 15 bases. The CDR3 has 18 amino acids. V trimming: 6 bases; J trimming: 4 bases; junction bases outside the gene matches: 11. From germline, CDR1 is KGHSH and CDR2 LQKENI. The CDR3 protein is CASSPGLAGGRNPDTQYF. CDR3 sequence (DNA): TGTGCCAGCTCTCCTGGACTAGCGGGAGGGCGCAACCCAGATACGCAGTATTTT. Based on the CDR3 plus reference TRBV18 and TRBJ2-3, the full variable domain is NAGVMQNPRHLVRRRGQEARLRCSPMKGHSHVYWYRQLPEEGLKFMVYLQKENIIDESGMPKERFSAEFPKEGPSILRIQQVVRGDSAAYFCASSPGLAGGRNPDTQYFGPGTRLTVL.

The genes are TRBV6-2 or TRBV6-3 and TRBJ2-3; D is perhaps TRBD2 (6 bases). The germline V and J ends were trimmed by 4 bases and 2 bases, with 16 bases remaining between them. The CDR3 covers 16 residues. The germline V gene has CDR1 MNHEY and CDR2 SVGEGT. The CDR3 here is CASSSGTSRTTDTQYF. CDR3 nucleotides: TGTGCCAGCAGTTCCGGGACTTCTAGAACCACAGATACGCAGTATTTT.

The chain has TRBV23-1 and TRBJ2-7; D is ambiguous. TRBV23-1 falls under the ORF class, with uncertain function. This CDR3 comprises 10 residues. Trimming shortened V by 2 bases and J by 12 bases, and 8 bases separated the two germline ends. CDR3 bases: TGCGCCAGCAGTCAACCGGTACGGTACTTC. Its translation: CASSQPVRYF.

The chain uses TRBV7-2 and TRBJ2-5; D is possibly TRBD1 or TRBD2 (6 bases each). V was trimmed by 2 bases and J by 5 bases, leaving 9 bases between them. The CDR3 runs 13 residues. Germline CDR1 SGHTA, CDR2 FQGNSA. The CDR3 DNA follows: TGTGCCAGCAGCTTATGGAGGGGGGAGACCCAGTACTTC. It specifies CASSLWRGETQYF.

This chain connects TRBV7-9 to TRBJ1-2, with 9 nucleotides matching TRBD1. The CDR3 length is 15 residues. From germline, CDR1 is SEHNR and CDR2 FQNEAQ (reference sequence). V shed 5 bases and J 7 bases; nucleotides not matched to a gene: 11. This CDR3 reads CASSAGTGNLPGYTF. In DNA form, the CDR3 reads TGTGCCAGCAGCGCAGGGACAGGGAATCTTCCTGGCTACACCTTC.

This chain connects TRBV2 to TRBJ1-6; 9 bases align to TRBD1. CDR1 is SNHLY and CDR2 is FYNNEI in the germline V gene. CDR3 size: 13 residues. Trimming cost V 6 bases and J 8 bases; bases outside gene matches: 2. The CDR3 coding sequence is TGTGCCAGCAGGGGACAGGGATATTCACCCCTCCACTTT. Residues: CASRGQGYSPLHF.

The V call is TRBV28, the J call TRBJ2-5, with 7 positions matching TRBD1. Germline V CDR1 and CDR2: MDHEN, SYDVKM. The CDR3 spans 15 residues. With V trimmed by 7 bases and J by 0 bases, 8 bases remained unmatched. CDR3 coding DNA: TGTGCCAGCAAGCCCGGGACAGCTCACCAAGAGACCCAGTACTTC. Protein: CASKPGTAHQETQYF. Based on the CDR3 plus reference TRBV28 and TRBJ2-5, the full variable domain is DVKVTQSSRYLVKRTGEKVFLECVQDMDHENMFWYRQDPGLGLRLIYFSYDVKMKEKGDIPEGYSVSREKKERFSLILESASTNQTSMYLCASKPGTAHQETQYFGPGTRLLVL.

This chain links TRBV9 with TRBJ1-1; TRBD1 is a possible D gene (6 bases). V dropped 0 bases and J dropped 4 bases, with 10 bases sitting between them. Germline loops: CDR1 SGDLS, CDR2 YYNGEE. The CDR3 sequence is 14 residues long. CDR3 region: CASSVEGGVTEAFF. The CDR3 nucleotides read TGTGCCAGCAGCGTAGAGGGGGGAGTCACTGAAGCTTTCTTT.

The DNA for the CDR3 is TGTGCCAGCAGCTTCGGACAGGGGGCGCGAGTAACTTACCACACTGAAGCTTTCTTT. Encoded protein: CASSFGQGARVTYHTEAFF. The chain joins TRBV7-8 to TRBJ1-1; 11 bases fit TRBD1. V was pared by 3 bases and J by 3 bases, with 15 bases of the junction left unmatched. In germline, CDR1 is SGHVS, CDR2 FQNEAQ. The CDR3 extends over 19 amino acids.

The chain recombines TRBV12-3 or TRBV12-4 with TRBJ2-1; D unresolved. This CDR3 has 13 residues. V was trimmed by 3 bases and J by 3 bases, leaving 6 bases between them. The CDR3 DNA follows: TGTGCCAGCAGTTTTGAGCGCTACAATGAGCAGTTCTTC. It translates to CASSFERYNEQFF.

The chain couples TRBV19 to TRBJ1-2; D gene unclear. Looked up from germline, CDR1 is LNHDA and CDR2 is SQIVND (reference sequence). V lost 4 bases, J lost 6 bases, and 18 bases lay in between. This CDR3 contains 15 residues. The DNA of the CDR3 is TGTGCCAGTAGTACGATGACACCCTTAGGAAATGGCTACACCTTC. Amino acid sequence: CASSTMTPLGNGYTF.

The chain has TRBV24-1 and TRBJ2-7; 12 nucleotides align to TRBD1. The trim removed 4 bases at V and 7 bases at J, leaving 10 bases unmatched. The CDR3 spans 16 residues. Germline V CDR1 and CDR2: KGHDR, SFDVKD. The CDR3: CATSDPGTGGGTEQYF. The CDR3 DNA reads TGTGCCACCAGTGACCCAGGGACAGGGGGCGGAACAGAGCAGTACTTC.

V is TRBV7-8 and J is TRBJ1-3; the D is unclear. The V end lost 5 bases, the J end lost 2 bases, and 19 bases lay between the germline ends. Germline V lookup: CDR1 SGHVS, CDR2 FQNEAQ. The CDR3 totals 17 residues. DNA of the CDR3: TGTGCCAGCAGCGTAGGACTGGTTGGCACGACTGGAAACACCATATATTTT. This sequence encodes CASSVGLVGTTGNTIYF.

The CDR3 DNA reads TGCAGCGTTGAACAAGACACTGAAGCTTTCTTT. Translation gives CSVEQDTEAFF. The chain recombines TRBV29-1 with TRBJ1-1; no firm D call. The germline V gene has CDR1 SQVTM and CDR2 ANQGSEA. V lost 2 bases to trimming and J lost 3 bases, with 4 bases between them. CDR3 length equals 11 residues.

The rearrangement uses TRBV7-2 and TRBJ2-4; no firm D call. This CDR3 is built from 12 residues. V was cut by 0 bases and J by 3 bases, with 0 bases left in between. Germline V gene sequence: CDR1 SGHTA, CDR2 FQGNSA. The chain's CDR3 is CASSLAKNIQYF. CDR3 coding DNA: TGTGCCAGCAGCTTAGCCAAAAACATTCAGTACTTC.

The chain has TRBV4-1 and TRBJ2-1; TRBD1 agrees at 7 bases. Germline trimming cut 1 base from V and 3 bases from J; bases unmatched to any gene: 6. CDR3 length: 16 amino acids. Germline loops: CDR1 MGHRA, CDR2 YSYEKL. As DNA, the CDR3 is TGCGCCAGCAGCCAAGGGCCGGGACAGATCTACAATGAGCAGTTCTTC. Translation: CASSQGPGQIYNEQFF.

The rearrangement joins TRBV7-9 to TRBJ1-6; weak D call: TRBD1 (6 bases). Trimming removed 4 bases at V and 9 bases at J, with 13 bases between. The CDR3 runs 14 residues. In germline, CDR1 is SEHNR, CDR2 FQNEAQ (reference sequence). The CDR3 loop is CASSSSGGSSPLHF. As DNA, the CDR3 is TGTGCCAGCAGCTCCTCGGGGGGCTCTTCACCCCTCCACTTT.

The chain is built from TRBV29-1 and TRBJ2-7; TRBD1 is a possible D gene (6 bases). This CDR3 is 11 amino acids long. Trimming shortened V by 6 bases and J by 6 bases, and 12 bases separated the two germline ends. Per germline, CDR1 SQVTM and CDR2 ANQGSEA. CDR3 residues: CSVQGPSEQYF. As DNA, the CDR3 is TGCAGCGTACAGGGCCCCAGCGAGCAGTACTTC.

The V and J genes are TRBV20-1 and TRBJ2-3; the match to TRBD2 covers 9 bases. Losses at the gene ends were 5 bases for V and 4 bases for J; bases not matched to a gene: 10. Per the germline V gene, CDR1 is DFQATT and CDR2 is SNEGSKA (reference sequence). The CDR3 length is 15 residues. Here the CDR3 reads CSAPIGGGASDTQYF. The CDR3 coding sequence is TGCAGTGCTCCTATTGGCGGGGGGGCCTCAGATACGCAGTATTTT.

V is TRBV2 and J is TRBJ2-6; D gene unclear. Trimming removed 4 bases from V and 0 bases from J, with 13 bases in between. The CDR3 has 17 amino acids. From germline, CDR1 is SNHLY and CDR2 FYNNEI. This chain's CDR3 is CASSGPFWISGANVLTF. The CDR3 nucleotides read TGTGCCAGCAGTGGCCCTTTTTGGATCTCTGGGGCCAACGTCCTGACTTTC.

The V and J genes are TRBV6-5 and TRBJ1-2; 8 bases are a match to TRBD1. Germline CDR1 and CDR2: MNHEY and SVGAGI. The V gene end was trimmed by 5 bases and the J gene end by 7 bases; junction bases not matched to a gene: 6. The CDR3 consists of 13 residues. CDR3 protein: CASSRGQGSGYTF. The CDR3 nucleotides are TGTGCCAGCAGTCGAGGACAGGGTAGTGGCTACACCTTC.

Written as DNA, the CDR3 is TGCAGTGCTCCAAACCCCCTGCTAGCGGACTACAATGAGCAGTTCTTC. Translation gives CSAPNPLLADYNEQFF. The rearrangement uses TRBV20-1 and TRBJ2-1; the match to TRBD2 covers 7 bases. The CDR3 length is 16 residues. Germline V gives CDR1 DFQATT, CDR2 SNEGSKA (reference sequence). V lost 5 bases to trimming and J lost 3 bases; unmatched junction nucleotides: 13.

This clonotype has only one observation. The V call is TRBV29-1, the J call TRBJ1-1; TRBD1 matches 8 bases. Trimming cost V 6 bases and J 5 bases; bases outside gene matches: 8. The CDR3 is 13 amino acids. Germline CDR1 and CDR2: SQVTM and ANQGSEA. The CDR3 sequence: CSVRTGTRTEAFF. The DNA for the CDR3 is TGCAGCGTCCGGACAGGGACGAGAACTGAAGCTTTCTTT. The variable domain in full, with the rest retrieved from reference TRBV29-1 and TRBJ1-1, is SAVISQKPSRDICQRGTSLTIQCQVDSQVTMMFWYRQQPGQSLTLIATANQGSEATYESGFVIDKFPISRPNLTFSTLTVSNMSPEDSSIYLCSVRTGTRTEAFFGQGTRLTVV.

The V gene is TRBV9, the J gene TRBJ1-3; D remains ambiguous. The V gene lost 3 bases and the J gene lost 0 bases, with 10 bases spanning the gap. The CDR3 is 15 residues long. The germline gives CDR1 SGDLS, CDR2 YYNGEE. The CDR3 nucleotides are TGTGCCAGCAGCGCTCATACTCGCTCTGGAAACACCATATATTTT. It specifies CASSAHTRSGNTIYF.

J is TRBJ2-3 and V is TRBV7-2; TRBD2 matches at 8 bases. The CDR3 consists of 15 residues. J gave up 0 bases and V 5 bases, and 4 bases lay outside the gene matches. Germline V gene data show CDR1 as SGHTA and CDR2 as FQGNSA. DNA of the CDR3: TGTGCCAGCAGCCCAGCGGGAGTCAGCACAGATACGCAGTATTTT. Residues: CASSPAGVSTDTQYF.

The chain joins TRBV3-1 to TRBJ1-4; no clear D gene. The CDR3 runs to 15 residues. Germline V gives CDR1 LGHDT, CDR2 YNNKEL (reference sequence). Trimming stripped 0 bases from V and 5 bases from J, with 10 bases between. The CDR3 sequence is CASSQERAANEKLFF. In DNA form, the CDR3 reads TGTGCCAGCAGCCAAGAACGGGCTGCGAATGAAAAACTGTTTTTT.

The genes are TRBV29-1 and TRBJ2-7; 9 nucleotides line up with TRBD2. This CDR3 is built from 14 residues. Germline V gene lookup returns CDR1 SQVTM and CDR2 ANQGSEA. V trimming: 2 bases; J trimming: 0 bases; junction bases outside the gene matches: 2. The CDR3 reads CSVELAGLSYEQYF. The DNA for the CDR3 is TGCAGCGTTGAACTAGCGGGACTCTCCTACGAGCAGTACTTC.

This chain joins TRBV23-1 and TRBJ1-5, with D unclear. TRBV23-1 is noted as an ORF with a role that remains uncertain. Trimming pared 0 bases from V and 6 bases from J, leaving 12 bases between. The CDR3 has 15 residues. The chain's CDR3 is CASSQSEVAGQPQHF. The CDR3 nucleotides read TGCGCCAGCAGTCAATCCGAGGTGGCAGGTCAGCCCCAGCATTTT.